These 11 T cell receptor beta chains were all obtained from the same sample, sequenced in a study of cytotoxic CD8 clonotypes in ibrutinib-treated CLL. Here immunoSEQ multiplex PCR was the method, and the copy in TCRdb shows in-frame clones only, minus some. The sample holds about 140,000 clones, approximately 89% seen once. The material sequenced was PBMCs, taken after 12 months of ibrutinib treatment. The receptors here all came from a human donor with chronic lymphocytic leukemia.

This chain links TRBV5-1 with TRBJ2-7; either TRBD1 or TRBD2 may supply D (5 bases each). The germline gives CDR1 SGHRS, CDR2 YFSETQ. The ends were cut back, 4 bases at V and 5 bases at J, with 16 bases in the middle. The CDR3 contains 14 residues. CDR3 protein: CASSPGGAGDEQYF. The CDR3 nucleotides are TGCGCCAGCAGCCCTGGGGGAGCCGGAGACGAGCAGTACTTC. The full variable domain, completed using reference TRBV5-1 and TRBJ2-7, is KAGVTQTPRYLIKTRGQQVTLSCSPISGHRSVSWYQQTPGQGLQFLFEYFSETQRNKGNFPGRFSGRQFSNSRSEMNVSTLELGDSALYLCASSPGGAGDEQYFGPGTRLTVT.

This sequence joins TRBV5-1 and TRBJ2-5; D is uncertain. Germline CDR1 and CDR2: SGHRS and YFSETQ. V gave up 4 bases and J gave up 6 bases, with 13 bases separating them. This CDR3 spans 13 amino acids. The CDR3 here is CASSPEGFQTQYF. For the CDR3, the DNA is TGCGCCAGCAGCCCCGAAGGGTTTCAGACCCAGTACTTC. The whole variable domain, filled in from reference TRBV5-1 and TRBJ2-5, reads KAGVTQTPRYLIKTRGQQVTLSCSPISGHRSVSWYQQTPGQGLQFLFEYFSETQRNKGNFPGRFSGRQFSNSRSEMNVSTLELGDSALYLCASSPEGFQTQYFGPGTRLLVL.

This clone has a handful of counts. The J gene is TRBJ1-5, the V gene TRBV19, with a possible D match to TRBD1 (5 bases). V lost 6 bases and J lost 3, with 12 bases in between. CDR3 length: 14 residues. CDR1 is LNHDA, CDR2 SQIVND, per germline (reference sequence). CDR3 in DNA: TGTGCCAGTAGAAAGGCACAGGACAATCAGCCCCAGCATTTT. As protein: CASRKAQDNQPQHF.

The genes are TRBV7-4 and TRBJ1-2, with unresolved D. CDR1 and CDR2 (germline): SGHVT, SQSDAQ. The CDR3 is 18 residues long. Trimming shortened V by 1 base and J by 4 bases, and 22 bases separated the two germline ends. CDR3 in DNA: TGTGCCAGCAGCTTAGGTTGGTTGGCAGGCAGGCCCATCTATGGCTACACCTTC. The encoded protein is CASSLGWLAGRPIYGYTF.

The chain carries TRBV27 and TRBJ1-5; no clear D gene. Trimming removed 2 bases from V and 2 bases from J, with 10 bases in between. Germline V gene lookup returns CDR1 MNHEY and CDR2 SMNVEV (reference sequence). This CDR3 comprises 15 residues. The CDR3 DNA is TGTGCCAGCAGTTTAAAGGCGTTTCGCAATCAGCCCCAGCATTTT. It yields the protein CASSLKAFRNQPQHF.

The rearrangement uses TRBV11-3 and TRBJ1-6; 10 nucleotides match TRBD1. The V segment lost 5 bases and the J segment 5 bases; nucleotides outside the gene matches: 3. The CDR3 is 15 amino acids. The germline V gene encodes CDR1 SGHNT and CDR2 YENEEA. CDR3 in DNA: TGTGCCAGCAGCCTGGGACAGGGGAATAATTCACCCCTCCACTTT. Its protein is CASSLGQGNNSPLHF. Full variable domain (outside the CDR3, taken from reference TRBV11-3 and TRBJ1-6): EAGVVQSPRYKIIEKKQPVAFWCNPISGHNTLYWYLQNLGQGPELLIRYENEEAVDDSQLPKDRFSAERLKGVDSTLKIQPAELGDSAVYLCASSLGQGNNSPLHFGNGTRLTVT.

This clone is medium-sized in the sample. Here the CDR3 DNA reads TGTGCCAGCAGCGTCACAGGGCACCTGTACAATGAGCAGTTCTTC. As protein: CASSVTGHLYNEQFF. V and J are TRBV9 and TRBJ2-1; D is possibly TRBD1 (6 bases). Germline lookup yields CDR1 SGDLS and CDR2 YYNGEE. The CDR3 has 15 amino acids. Trimming shortened V by 2 bases and J by 4 bases, and 13 bases separated the two germline ends.

The gene calls are TRBV4-2 and TRBJ2-5, with TRBD1 matching over 8 bases. The CDR3 runs 15 residues. Per germline, CDR1 LGHNA and CDR2 YNFKEQ. The V segment lost 3 bases and the J segment 5 bases; nucleotides outside the gene matches: 8. The CDR3 DNA sequence: TGTGCCAGCAGCCACCGACAGGGGACGGAGGAGACCCAGTACTTC. Encoded protein: CASSHRQGTEETQYF.

The V call is TRBV6-5, the J call TRBJ2-7, with D perhaps matching TRBD1 (6 bases). CDR3 length: 14 amino acids. Germline CDR1 is MNHEY and CDR2 is SVGAGI. Trimming left V 4 bases short and J 6 bases short, with 16 bases between. The CDR3 loop reads CASSSAGVRSEQYF. The DNA for the CDR3 is TGTGCCAGCAGTTCCGCAGGGGTTCGATCCGAGCAGTACTTC.

The chain links TRBV7-3 to TRBJ2-1; 14 positions match TRBD2. The V gene end was trimmed by 5 bases and the J gene end by 8 bases; junction bases not matched to a gene: 5. Per the germline V gene, CDR1 is SGHTA and CDR2 is FQGTGA. The CDR3 is made up of 15 amino acids. This CDR3 is CASSQRLAGGDEQFF. The CDR3 DNA reads TGTGCCAGCAGCCAAAGACTAGCGGGAGGGGATGAGCAGTTCTTC.

The V gene is TRBV6-6, the J gene TRBJ2-2; D call uncertain. Trimming stripped 6 bases from V and 2 bases from J, with 10 bases between. CDR3 length: 14 residues. CDR1 and CDR2 (germline): MNHNY, SVGAGI (reference sequence). The CDR3 region is CASSHGPNTGELFF. DNA of the CDR3: TGTGCCAGCAGCCATGGACCCAACACCGGGGAGCTGTTTTTT.